This is a list of T cell receptor beta chains from one sample in a study of beta chain features in type 1 diabetes. Only in-frame clones appear in the TCRdb table, and some are missing; sequencing was by immunoSEQ multiplex PCR. The sample lists 600,000 to 750,000 clones, around 12% occurring once. Sequenced: naive CD4+ T cells from blood. These receptors were taken from a man younger than 40 with type 1 diabetes. Both conserved end residues are part of each CDR3. Fields, in order: V gene, clone size, J gene, D gene, CDR3 protein, CDR3 DNA. The D gene is left open where the match is weak. Only part of the rows carry a size: once, few, many, or a class if the clone is expanded.

>TRBV2|few|TRBJ1-5|TRBD1
CASSGQGDQPQHF
TGTGCCAGCAGTGGTCAGGGGGATCAGCCCCAGCATTTT
>TRBV4-3|few|TRBJ1-1|TRBD1
CASSQDMTGGPNTEAFF
TGCGCCAGCAGCCAAGATATGACAGGGGGACCGAACACTGAAGCTTTCTTT
>TRBV28|NA|TRBJ2-3|TRBD1
CASSLRTGGDTQYF
TGTGCCAGCAGTTTACGGACAGGGGGCGATACGCAGTATTTT
>TRBV19|few|TRBJ1-5|NA
CASSRDTDQPQHF
TGTGCCAGTAGCAGGGACACGGATCAGCCCCAGCATTTT
>TRBV5-1|few|TRBJ2-7|NA
CASSLASQGDEQYF
TGCGCCAGCAGCTTGGCCTCGCAGGGCGACGAGCAGTACTTC
>TRBV7-6|NA|TRBJ1-5|TRBD1
CASSPGQGALQPQHF
TGTGCCAGCAGCCCGGGACAGGGGGCCCTTCAGCCCCAGCATTTT
>TRBV14|few|TRBJ2-1|TRBD2
CASSQMVGRGSYNEQFF
TGTGCCAGCAGCCAAATGGTGGGGCGGGGGTCCTACAATGAGCAGTTCTTC
>TRBV6-1|NA|TRBJ2-1|NA
CASSEVQLEFF
TGTGCCAGCAGTGAAGTGCAGCTTGAGTTCTTC
>TRBV6-6|NA|TRBJ1-5|TRBD1
CASSLPGTDNQPQHF
TGTGCCAGCAGTTTGCCCGGGACAGATAATCAGCCCCAGCATTTT
>TRBV19|few|TRBJ1-5|NA
CASSIGTVNQPQHF
TGTGCCAGTAGTATTGGGACCGTAAATCAGCCCCAGCATTTT
>TRBV28|NA|TRBJ2-7|TRBD2
CASSGALGGYEQYF
TGTGCCAGCAGTGGGGCTTTGGGAGGGTACGAGCAGTACTTC
>TRBV19|NA|TRBJ1-1|NA
CASSIPGATTEAFF
TGTGCCAGTAGTATACCGGGGGCCACCACTGAAGCTTTCTTT
>TRBV28|NA|TRBJ1-6|NA
CASSPRLGHNSPLHF
TGTGCCAGCAGTCCCCGTTTAGGGCATAATTCACCCCTCCACTTT
>TRBV5-4|NA|TRBJ2-3|NA
CASSSALADTQYF
TGTGCCAGCAGTTCCGCCTTAGCAGATACGCAGTATTTT
>TRBV28|few|TRBJ1-2|NA
CASSLGRTVNYGYTF
TGTGCCAGCAGTTTAGGGCGGACTGTGAACTATGGCTACACCTTC
>TRBV7-2|NA|TRBJ2-3|TRBD2
CASSFPSGPSTDTQYF
TGTGCCAGCAGCTTCCCTAGCGGTCCGAGCACAGATACGCAGTATTTT
>TRBV30|few|TRBJ1-2|TRBD1
CAWTPGQGGYTF
TGTGCCTGGACCCCGGGACAGGGAGGCTACACCTTC
>TRBV29-1|few|TRBJ2-5|TRBD1
CSDRGQIRETQYF
TGCAGCGACCGGGGACAGATTAGAGAGACCCAGTACTTC
>TRBV4-2|NA|TRBJ1-2|TRBD1
CASSLKDRGDVYGYTF
TGTGCCAGCAGCCTCAAGGACAGGGGAGACGTCTATGGCTACACCTTC
>TRBV6-1|few|TRBJ1-1|TRBD1
CASNDRAGLLFF
TGTGCCAGCAACGACAGGGCGGGGTTGCTTTTCTTT
>TRBV9|NA|TRBJ2-3|NA
CASSVAHGGTDTQYF
TGTGCCAGCAGCGTAGCTCACGGGGGCACAGATACGCAGTATTTT
>TRBV29-1|few|TRBJ2-5|TRBD1
CSAPGQNKETQYF
TGCAGCGCCCCGGGACAGAATAAAGAGACCCAGTACTTC
>TRBV27|NA|TRBJ2-6|TRBD1
CASSLVPGTGVSGANVLTF
TGTGCCAGCAGTTTGGTACCCGGGACAGGGGTCTCTGGGGCCAACGTCCTGACTTTC
>TRBV29-1|NA|TRBJ1-1|NA
CSGALSVNTEAFF
TGCAGCGGTGCCCTATCGGTGAACACTGAAGCTTTCTTT
>TRBV6-5|NA|TRBJ2-7|NA
CASSYSEAGSYEQYF
TGTGCCAGCAGTTACTCTGAGGCCGGTTCCTACGAGCAGTACTTC
>TRBV14|NA|TRBJ1-2|NA
CASSQGAGQPHGYGYTF
TGTGCCAGCAGCCAAGGCGCCGGGCAGCCTCACGGCTATGGCTACACCTTC
>TRBV6-6|NA|TRBJ1-4|NA
CASSGLSEKLFF
TGTGCCAGCAGTGGCCTTAGCGAAAAACTGTTTTTT
>TRBV6-1|NA|TRBJ2-3|TRBD1
CASSRDRATDTQYF
TGTGCCAGCAGCCGGGACAGGGCTACAGATACGCAGTATTTT
>TRBV14|NA|TRBJ2-7|NA
CASGRISYEQYF
TGTGCCAGCGGGAGGATCTCCTACGAGCAGTACTTC
>TRBV5-1|few|TRBJ1-1|NA
CASSLDPYNANTEAFF
TGCGCCAGCAGCTTGGACCCCTACAACGCTAACACTGAAGCTTTCTTT
>TRBV13|few|TRBJ1-2|NA
CASSPGWGYGYTF
TGTGCCAGCAGCCCAGGGTGGGGCTATGGCTACACCTTC
>TRBV7-2|few|TRBJ2-7|TRBD2
CASSLLAGGSYEQYF
TGTGCCAGCAGCTTGTTAGCGGGGGGCTCCTACGAGCAGTACTTC
>TRBV9|NA|TRBJ1-4|NA
CASSVGLHGRGGTNEKLFF
TGTGCCAGCAGCGTAGGACTGCATGGTAGGGGAGGTACTAATGAAAAACTGTTTTTT
>TRBV28|NA|TRBJ2-5|NA
CASIQGGRETQYF
TGTGCCAGCATACAGGGAGGGAGGGAGACCCAGTACTTC
>TRBV7-9|NA|TRBJ2-3|TRBD1
CASNGQGTDTQYF
TGTGCCAGCAACGGACAGGGGACAGATACGCAGTATTTT